Listed here are 15 T cell receptor beta chains from one sample, sequenced in a study of spatial heterogeneity in lung cancer (dated by TCRdb to the late 2010s). The library was prepared using 5' RACE. The instrument was a NextSeq 500. Clones were called with MiXCR by TCRdb after fastp trimmed the public reads at Q25, and only in-frame beta chains were retained. Entries that share a CDR3 protein sequence are merged under the most common genes and DNA. Within this sample are just over 70,000 distinct CDR3 sequences, with approximately 8.9% of them counted one time only. In total, the top ten clones hold approximately 2% of the sample. This specimen's time point label, per the study, means: blood at routine non-recurrence follow-up after resection. The source material was PBMCs, sampled at follow-up. These receptors all come from a female donor with early-stage non-small cell lung cancer.

The chain employs TRBV20-1 and TRBJ2-7, with 9 bases lining up with TRBD1. The V gene's germline CDR1 is DFQATT and CDR2 SNEGSKA (reference sequence). V trimming: 5 bases; J trimming: 0 bases; junction bases outside the gene matches: 8. The CDR3 length is 15 residues. The CDR3 DNA reads as TGCAGTGCTTCGCAGGACAGGGGCGACTCCTACGAGCAGTACTTC. Amino acids: CSASQDRGDSYEQYF.

In this sample, this clonotype turned up many times. The chain links TRBV14 to TRBJ2-1; 8 nucleotides match TRBD1. This CDR3 spans 15 amino acids. V shed 2 bases and J 14 bases; nucleotides not matched to a gene: 14. Germline CDR1 SGHDN, CDR2 FVKESK. The DNA of the CDR3 is TGTGCCAGCAGCCAAAATCTCGCGGGACAGACAGGGGAGTTCTTC. It encodes CASSQNLAGQTGEFF. Combining the CDR3 with reference TRBV14 and TRBJ2-1 gives the whole variable domain EAGVTQFPSHSVIEKGQTVTLRCDPISGHDNLYWYRRVMGKEIKFLLHFVKESKQDESGMPNNRFLAERTGGTYSTLKVQPAELEDSGVYFCASSQNLAGQTGEFFGPGTRLTVL.

This clonotype was seen a handful of times. The chain employs TRBV5-5 and TRBJ2-7, with a possible D match to TRBD2 (6 bases). The V end was cut by 0 bases, the J end by 0 bases, with 13 bases between. This CDR3 contains 16 residues. Germline CDR1 and CDR2: SGHKS and YYEKEE (reference sequence). The CDR3 DNA follows: TGTGCCAGCAGCTTGGCCCTAGCGCGTAGCTCCTACGAGCAGTACTTC. Its protein is CASSLALARSSYEQYF.

Many counts were recorded for this clonotype. This sequence joins TRBV12-3 or TRBV12-4 and TRBJ1-2; D is undetermined. The CDR3 length is 14 residues. The V end was cut by 6 bases, the J end by 8 bases, with 19 bases between. CDR3 loop: CASSPVGIVGGYTF. CDR3 DNA sequence: TGTGCCAGCAGCCCCGTCGGGATCGTGGGGGGCTACACCTTC.

This clonotype was counted ten times or more. The chain recombines TRBV6-5 with TRBJ2-3, with a weak D call TRBD1 (5 bases). V was shortened by 10 bases and J by 3 bases, with 17 bases between the two germline ends. The CDR3 covers 14 residues. Germline CDR1 is MNHEY and CDR2 is SVGAGI. Here the CDR3 reads CATMREGVTDTQYF. CDR3 coding DNA: TGTGCCACCATGCGAGAAGGGGTTACAGATACGCAGTATTTT.

This clonotype was counted between two and nine times. The rearrangement uses TRBV7-9 and TRBJ2-7; D is ambiguous. V shed 5 bases and J shed 4 bases, with 9 bases lying between them. The CDR3 is 12 amino acids. The germline CDR1 and CDR2 sequences are SEHNR and FQNEAQ (reference sequence). Here the CDR3 DNA reads TGTGCCAGCAGCCTCCTAGGATACGAGCAGTACTTC. Amino acids: CASSLLGYEQYF.

This clonotype was seen at least ten times. The chain joins TRBV10-3 to TRBJ2-2; D gene unclear. Germline V lookup: CDR1 ENHRY, CDR2 SYGVKD. This CDR3 has 12 residues. Between the trimmed V and J ends, which lost 10 bases and 8 bases, there was a span of 14 bases. The CDR3 nucleotides read TGTGCCACGCACCCGGTCGGGGGGGAGCTGTTTTTT. It translates to CATHPVGGELFF.

In this sample, this clonotype turned up many times. V gene TRBV27 combines with J gene TRBJ1-2; 7 nucleotides line up with TRBD1. Germline V gene data show CDR1 as MNHEY and CDR2 as SMNVEV (reference sequence). This CDR3 has 16 amino acids. V lost 4 bases to trimming and J lost 3 bases; unmatched junction nucleotides: 11. The CDR3 coding sequence is TGTGCCAGCAGTTCATGGCGGCAGGGGGACGACTATGGCTACACCTTC. Translation gives CASSSWRQGDDYGYTF.

There are many counts of this clonotype. The genes are TRBV11-1 and TRBJ2-7, with a weak D call TRBD2 (5 bases). Germline V gives CDR1 SGHAT, CDR2 FQDESV (reference sequence). V was shortened by 0 bases and J by 9 bases, with 9 bases between the two germline ends. The CDR3 runs to 12 residues. CDR3 sequence: CASSLASAGQYF. DNA for the CDR3: TGTGCCAGCAGCTTAGCCTCCGCGGGGCAGTACTTC. Together with reference TRBV11-1 and TRBJ2-7, the CDR3 gives the full variable domain: EAEVAQSPRYKITEKSQAVAFWCDPISGHATLYWYRQILGQGPELLVQFQDESVVDDSQLPKDRFSAERLKGVDSTLKIQPAELGDSAMYLCASSLASAGQYFGPGTRLTVT.

The chain has TRBV20-1 and TRBJ2-5, with a tentative D call TRBD1 (6 bases). The ends were cut back, 4 bases at V and 2 bases at J, with 23 bases in the middle. The V gene's germline CDR1 is DFQATT and CDR2 SNEGSKA (reference sequence). The CDR3 sequence is 17 residues long. The CDR3 protein is CSATTGDNGRMQETQYF. CDR3 nucleotide sequence: TGCAGTGCTACTACTGGGGACAATGGCAGAATGCAAGAGACCCAGTACTTC.

At least ten counts were recorded for this clonotype. V is TRBV7-9 and J is TRBJ2-1; D unresolved. Trimming pared 9 bases from V and 13 bases from J, leaving 16 bases between. This CDR3 is 11 amino acids long. Germline V gene data show CDR1 as SEHNR and CDR2 as FQNEAQ (reference sequence). The CDR3 loop is CASGGGRKQFF. Here the CDR3 DNA reads TGTGCCAGTGGTGGCGGCCGGAAACAGTTCTTC.

There are many counts of this clonotype. This rearrangement joins TRBV7-3 to TRBJ2-1, with 9 nucleotides matching TRBD1. Germline-derived CDR1 and CDR2 are SGHTA and FQGTGA. V was clipped by 5 bases and J by 7 bases; unmatched bases: 6. CDR3 length: 14 residues. The CDR3 DNA reads as TGTGCCAGCAGCCCGGACAGGGGTCGGAATGAGCAGTTCTTC. It codes for CASSPDRGRNEQFF.

This chain uses TRBV18 with TRBJ1-5; D gene unclear. This CDR3 has 13 amino acids. The V end lost 4 bases, the J end lost 7 bases, and 11 bases lay between the germline ends. CDR1 is KGHSH, CDR2 LQKENI, per germline. The CDR3 sequence: CASSLASGQPQHF. In nucleotides, the CDR3 is TGTGCCAGCTCACTTGCTTCGGGCCAGCCCCAGCATTTT.

There are a few counts of this clonotype. The chain recombines TRBV5-1 with TRBJ1-5; the match to TRBD1 covers 8 bases. The V segment lost 2 bases and the J segment 7 bases; nucleotides outside the gene matches: 5. The CDR3 length is 14 residues. Germline V gene lookup returns CDR1 SGHRS and CDR2 YFSETQ. CDR3 DNA sequence: TGCGCCAGCAGCTTAACAGGGGGTACGCAGCCCCAGCATTTT. This sequence encodes CASSLTGGTQPQHF.

This clonotype was observed a few times. The chain carries TRBV11-2 and TRBJ1-2; 8 bases agree with TRBD1. CDR3 length: 15 amino acids. V was clipped by 5 bases and J by 2 bases; unmatched bases: 7. From germline, CDR1 is SGHAT and CDR2 FQNNGV. Here the CDR3 DNA reads TGTGCCAGCAGCCTTTACAGGGGGTGGAACTATGGCTACACCTTC. The encoded protein is CASSLYRGWNYGYTF.